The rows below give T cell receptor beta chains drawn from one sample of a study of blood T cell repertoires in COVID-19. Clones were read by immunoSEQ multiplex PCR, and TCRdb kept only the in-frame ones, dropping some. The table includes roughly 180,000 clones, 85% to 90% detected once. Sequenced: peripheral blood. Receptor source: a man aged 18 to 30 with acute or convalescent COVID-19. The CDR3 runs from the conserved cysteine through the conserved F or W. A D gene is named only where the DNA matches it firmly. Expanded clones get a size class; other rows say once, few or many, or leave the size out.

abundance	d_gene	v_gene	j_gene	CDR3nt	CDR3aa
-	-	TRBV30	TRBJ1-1	TGTGCCTGGAGTGTATCCCGACAGGCTTTCTTT	CAWSVSRQAFF
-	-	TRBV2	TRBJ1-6	TGTGCCAGCAGAGGGAGCTCCTATAATTCACCCCTCCACTTT	CASRGSSYNSPLHF
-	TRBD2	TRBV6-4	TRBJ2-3	TGTGCCAGCAGTGACATTGCGGGGGGGCCCACAGATACGCAGTATTTT	CASSDIAGGPTDTQYF
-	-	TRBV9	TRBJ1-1	TGTGCCAGCAGCCGGAGGGGCGACCATGAAGCTTTCTTT	CASSRRGDHEAFF
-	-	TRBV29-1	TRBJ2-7	TGCAGCGTGGAGGCTCCTACCTCCTACGAGCAGTACTTC	CSVEAPTSYEQYF
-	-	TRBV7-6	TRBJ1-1	TGTGCCAGCAGCTTAGCGGGGGCCGGGACCGCAGTCGGCACTGAAGCTTTCTTT	CASSLAGAGTAVGTEAFF
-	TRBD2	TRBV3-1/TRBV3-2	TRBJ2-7	TGTGCCAGCAGCCCCCTGTCGGGGGGACCCTACGAGCAGTACTTC	CASSPLSGGPYEQYF
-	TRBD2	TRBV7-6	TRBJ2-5	TGTGCCAGCAGCCCTGGACTAGCGGGGGGGCTTGGGGAGACCCAGTACTTC	CASSPGLAGGLGETQYF
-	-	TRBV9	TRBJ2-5	TGTGCCAGCAGCGTAGGCTTCGCGGTCAGGGCTGGAGAGACCCAGTACTTC	CASSVGFAVRAGETQYF
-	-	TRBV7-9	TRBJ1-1	TGTGCCAGCAGCCCAAGACAGAGGGGGACTGAAGCTTTCTTT	CASSPRQRGTEAFF
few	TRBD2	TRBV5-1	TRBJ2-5	TGCGCCAGCTCGGGATCCAGCGGGGGTCAAGAGACCCAGTACTTC	CASSGSSGGQETQYF
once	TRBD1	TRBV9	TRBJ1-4	TGTGCCAGCAGCGTAGACCGGGACAGGGTTAATGAAAAACTGTTTTTT	CASSVDRDRVNEKLFF
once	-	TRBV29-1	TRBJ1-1	TGCAGCGCCCCGGGACAAATGAACACTGAAGCTTTCTTT	CSAPGQMNTEAFF
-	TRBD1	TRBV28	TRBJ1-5	TGTGCCAGCAGTACCCAGGGGGCTTATCAGCCCCAGCATTTT	CASSTQGAYQPQHF
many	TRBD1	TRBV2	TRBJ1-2	TGTGCCAGCAGGGGGGACAGCCCCTATGGCTACACCTTC	CASRGDSPYGYTF
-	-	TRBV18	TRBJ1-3	TGTGCCAGCTCACCACCGTTCAACTCTGGAAACACCATATATTTT	CASSPPFNSGNTIYF
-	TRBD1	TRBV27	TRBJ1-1	TGTGCCAGCAGTTTATCCCCGACAGGGGCCACTGAAGCTTTCTTT	CASSLSPTGATEAFF
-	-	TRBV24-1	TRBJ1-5	TGTGCCACCAGTGTCAGGGGTCCCAATCAGCCCCAGCATTTT	CATSVRGPNQPQHF
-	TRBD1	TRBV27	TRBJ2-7	TGTGCCAGCAGTCCTACGACCTTGGACAGGGGGCAAGGCGAGCAGTACTTC	CASSPTTLDRGQGEQYF
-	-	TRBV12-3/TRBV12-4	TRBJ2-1	TGTGCCAGCAGACGGCCGGACACAGGTCAGCAGTTCTTC	CASRRPDTGQQFF
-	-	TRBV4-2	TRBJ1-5	TGTGCCAGCAGCCTAGGGGTTTCGGGTCAGCCCCAGCATTTT	CASSLGVSGQPQHF
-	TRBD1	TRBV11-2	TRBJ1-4	TGTGCCAGCAGCGGTCTACAGGGGACTAATGAAAAACTGTTTTTT	CASSGLQGTNEKLFF
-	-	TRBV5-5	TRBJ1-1	TGTGCCAGCAGCTTGGCCTGGAACACTGAAGCTTTCTTT	CASSLAWNTEAFF
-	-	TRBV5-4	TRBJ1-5	TGTGCCAGCAGCTCCCCAGATCAGCCCCAGCATTTT	CASSSPDQPQHF
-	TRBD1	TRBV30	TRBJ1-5	TGTGCCACCAACAGGGGTTGGAATCAGCCCCAGCATTTT	CATNRGWNQPQHF
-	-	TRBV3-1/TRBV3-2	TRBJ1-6	TGTGCCAGCAGCCCTGACAGTTCCTATAATTCACCCCTCCACTTT	CASSPDSSYNSPLHF
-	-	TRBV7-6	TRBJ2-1	TGTGCCAGCAGCTTAATGGAGGGTCGAGCGGAGCAGTTCTTC	CASSLMEGRAEQFF
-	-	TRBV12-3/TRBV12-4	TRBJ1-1	TGTGCCAGCGAGGGACTAGGGAGCACTGAAGCTTTCTTT	CASEGLGSTEAFF
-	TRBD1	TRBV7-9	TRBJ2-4	TGTGCCAGCAGCATGTTCACGACAGGGATAGCCAAAAACATTCAGTACTTC	CASSMFTTGIAKNIQYF
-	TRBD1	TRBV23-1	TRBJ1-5	TGCGCCCGGGGGACAGACTATAGCAATCAGCCCCAGCATTTT	CARGTDYSNQPQHF
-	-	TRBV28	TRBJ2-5	TGTGCCAGCAGTTTCAAGATAGAGGAGACCCAGTACTTC	CASSFKIEETQYF
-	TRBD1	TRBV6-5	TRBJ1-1	TGTGCCAGCAGTTACCTCGGACAGGGGCTGAACACTGAAGCTTTCTTT	CASSYLGQGLNTEAFF
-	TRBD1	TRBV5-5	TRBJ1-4	TGTGCCAGCAGCTTGGATGGGACAGGATTTGAAAAACTGTTTTTT	CASSLDGTGFEKLFF
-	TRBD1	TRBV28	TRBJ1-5	TGTGCCAGCAGTCTACAGGGGGCTTCGGGTCAGCCCCAGCATTTT	CASSLQGASGQPQHF
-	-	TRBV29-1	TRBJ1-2	TGCAGCTCACGGGGGGTGCTCGACTATGGCTACACCTTC	CSSRGVLDYGYTF
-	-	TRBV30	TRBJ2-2	TGTGCCTGGACAAAACTTACGGGGGAGCTGTTTTTT	CAWTKLTGELFF
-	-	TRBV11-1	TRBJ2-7	TGTGCCAGCAGCTCTTCCTTTTACGAGCAGTACTTC	CASSSSFYEQYF
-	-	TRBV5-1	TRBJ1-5	TGCGCCAGCAGCTTGAGTTGGGGAGGGAATCAGCCCCAGCATTTT	CASSLSWGGNQPQHF
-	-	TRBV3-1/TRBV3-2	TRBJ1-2	TGTGCCAGCAGCCAAGCGGGGGGACTCCTATGGGGCTACACCTTC	CASSQAGGLLWGYTF
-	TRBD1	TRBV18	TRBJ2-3	TGTGCCAGCTCACAATCGACAGGGACAGATACGCAGTATTTT	CASSQSTGTDTQYF
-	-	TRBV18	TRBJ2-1	TGTGCCAGCTCACCAAGCAGGGAGCAGTTCTTC	CASSPSREQFF
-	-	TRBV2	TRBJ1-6	TGTGCCAGCACTTGGACAGTTGGGAATTCACCCCTCCACTTT	CASTWTVGNSPLHF
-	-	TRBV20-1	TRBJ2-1	TGCAGTGCTAGCAAAGTGGCTGAGCAGTTCTTC	CSASKVAEQFF
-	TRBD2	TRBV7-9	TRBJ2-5	TGTGCCAGCAGCTCGACTTCCGGGGGGACTACTCAAGAGACCCAGTACTTC	CASSSTSGGTTQETQYF
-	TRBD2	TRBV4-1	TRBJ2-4	TGCGCCAGCAGCCAAGAGCGGGGGGAAAACATTCAGTACTTC	CASSQERGENIQYF
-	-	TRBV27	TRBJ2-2	TGTGCCAGCAGAAGACAGCCCACCGGGGAGCTGTTTTTT	CASRRQPTGELFF
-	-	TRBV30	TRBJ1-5	TGTGCCTGGAGTAGAGACAGTAATCAGCCCCAGCATTTT	CAWSRDSNQPQHF
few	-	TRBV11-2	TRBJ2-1	TGTGCCAGCAGCTTTCAAAGGGGGAATGAGCAGTTCTTC	CASSFQRGNEQFF
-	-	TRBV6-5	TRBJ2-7	TGTGCCAGCAGTTACGTTGGGGCGCAGGGCGAGCAGTACTTC	CASSYVGAQGEQYF
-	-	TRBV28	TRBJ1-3	TGTGCCAGCAGTTTCCGCAGGGGTGGAAACACCATATATTTT	CASSFRRGGNTIYF
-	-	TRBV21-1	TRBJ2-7	TGTGCCAGCAGCAACGATCTACGAGACACCAGTACCTACGAGCAGTACTTC	CASSNDLRDTSTYEQYF
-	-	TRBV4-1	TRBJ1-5	TGCGCCAGCAGCCAAGTCGCGGGGGCCGATCAGCCCCAGCATTTT	CASSQVAGADQPQHF
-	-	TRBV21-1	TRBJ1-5	TGTGCCAGCAGCAGTTACAGGGGTAGCAATCAGCCCCAGCATTTT	CASSSYRGSNQPQHF
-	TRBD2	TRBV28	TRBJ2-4	TGTGCCAGCAGTTTCCCTCTAGCGGGGGGGCCTGCCAAAAACATTCAGTACTTC	CASSFPLAGGPAKNIQYF
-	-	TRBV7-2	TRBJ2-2	TGTGCCAGCGCCTCCTCCAGGGGTGGGGAGCTGTTTTTT	CASASSRGGELFF
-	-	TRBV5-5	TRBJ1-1	TGTGCCAGCAGCTTGGGGGAGGCGTACACTGAAGCTTTCTTT	CASSLGEAYTEAFF
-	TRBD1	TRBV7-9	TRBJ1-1	TGTGCCAGCAGCTCCCAGGGGGCGGGCACTGAAGCTTTCTTT	CASSSQGAGTEAFF